The 13 T cell receptor beta chains below all came from one sample that was sequenced in a study of blood T cell repertoires in COVID-19. The method was immunoSEQ multiplex PCR; TCRdb's version includes in-frame clones alone and lacks a portion of them. The top ten clones hold around 1.4% of a sample with 200,000 to 250,000 clones, almost 90% of them seen once. The sample consisted of peripheral blood. These receptors were taken from a man older than 75 with acute or convalescent COVID-19.

This sequence joins TRBV7-9 and TRBJ1-2; D perhaps matches TRBD1 (6 bases). The CDR3 runs to 15 residues. Germline CDR1 is SEHNR and CDR2 is FQNEAQ (reference sequence). The V gene lost 8 bases and the J gene lost 4 bases, with 20 bases spanning the gap. In DNA, the CDR3 is TGTGCCAGCGGCAAGTCAGGGGACGTTGGCTATGGCTACACCTTC. This codes for CASGKSGDVGYGYTF.

Details on this clone: Distinct nucleotide sequences in the sample also encode this CDR3. This rearrangement joins TRBV19 to TRBJ2-7, with 10 bases fitting TRBD1. Germline CDR1 and CDR2: LNHDA and SQIVND (reference sequence). The CDR3 is 13 amino acids. V gave up 4 bases and J gave up 5 bases; unmatched junction bases: 2. Here the CDR3 DNA reads TGTGCCAGTAGTAGGGACAGGGGTGACGAGCAGTACTTC. It yields the protein CASSRDRGDEQYF.

The chain uses TRBV19 and TRBJ1-2; 9 nucleotides agree with TRBD1. Germline V gene sequence: CDR1 LNHDA, CDR2 SQIVND (reference sequence). This CDR3 comprises 14 residues. Trimming cost V 3 bases and J 5 bases; bases outside gene matches: 4. The CDR3 DNA reads TGTGCCAGTAGTATGGGACAGGGTCCTTATGGCTACACCTTC. Its translation: CASSMGQGPYGYTF.

Remarks on this clone: The sample contains more than one DNA sequence encoding this CDR3. The gene calls are TRBV6-5 and TRBJ1-1, with D possibly TRBD1 on 6 matching bases. This CDR3 is 14 amino acids long. Germline-derived CDR1 and CDR2 are MNHEY and SVGAGI. V lost 2 bases to trimming and J lost 0 bases, with 7 bases between them. CDR3 nucleotide sequence: TGTGCCAGCAGTTACAGGGGGTTGAACACTGAAGCTTTCTTT. Encoded protein: CASSYRGLNTEAFF.

V gene TRBV7-8 combines with J gene TRBJ1-4; D possibly corresponds to TRBD1 (6 bases). CDR1 and CDR2 from the germline V gene are SGHVS and FQNEAQ. V lost 5 bases and J 6 bases, leaving 13 bases between the germline ends. The CDR3 totals 14 residues. The CDR3 sequence is CASSPQGRDEKLFF. CDR3 bases: TGTGCCAGCAGCCCTCAGGGGAGGGATGAAAAACTGTTTTTT.

The V gene is TRBV19, the J gene TRBJ2-2; the D gene is possibly TRBD2 (7 bases). CDR1 is LNHDA, CDR2 SQIVND, per germline (reference sequence). The CDR3 spans 16 residues. V lost 6 bases to trimming and J lost 6 bases, with 20 bases between them. The CDR3 DNA follows: TGTGCCAGTAGGCACACCCGCGGGGGCGGCGCCGGGGAGCTGTTTTTT. This encodes CASRHTRGGGAGELFF.

This sequence joins TRBV5-1 and TRBJ2-7; D is unclear. The CDR3 is made up of 14 amino acids. The V and J ends lost 0 bases and 3 bases respectively, with 10 bases between them. In germline, CDR1 is SGHRS, CDR2 YFSETQ. The CDR3 DNA follows: TGCGCCAGCAGCTTGGATTTATATAACTACGAGCAGTACTTC. It encodes CASSLDLYNYEQYF.

The V gene is TRBV13, the J gene TRBJ2-3, with TRBD2 identical over 11 bases. From germline, CDR1 is PRHDT and CDR2 FYEKMQ (reference sequence). This CDR3 spans 16 amino acids. The V segment lost 5 bases and the J segment 7 bases; nucleotides outside the gene matches: 11. In DNA form, the CDR3 reads TGTGCCAGCAGCAGTCTAGCGGGGGGTACCAGGCATACGCAGTATTTT. Translation gives CASSSLAGGTRHTQYF.

CDR3 amino acids: CASSPDSNYGYTF. Here the CDR3 DNA reads TGTGCCAGCAGCCCTGACAGCAACTATGGCTACACCTTC. V is TRBV12-3 or TRBV12-4 and J is TRBJ1-2; TRBD1 might be the D (5 bases). The CDR3 totals 13 residues. V lost 6 bases and J lost 2, with 10 bases in between.

The chain carries TRBV12-5 and TRBJ2-7, with TRBD1 matching over 8 bases. The CDR3 has 17 amino acids. Germline assignment: CDR1 LGHNT and CDR2 FRNRAP. V shed 0 bases and J 5 bases; nucleotides not matched to a gene: 12. The CDR3 bases are TGTGCTAGTGGTTTGGTACAGGGGGGTGTTGATGATCACGAGCAGTACTTC. Protein: CASGLVQGGVDDHEQYF.

This clone showed up just once. The chain uses TRBV7-2 and TRBJ2-1; 7 bases are a match to TRBD1. CDR1 is SGHTA, CDR2 FQGNSA, per germline. V was clipped by 5 bases and J by 9 bases; unmatched bases: 13. The CDR3 has 15 amino acids. The CDR3 sequence: CASSPELKQGLEQFF. The DNA of the CDR3 is TGTGCCAGCAGCCCAGAATTGAAACAGGGGCTTGAGCAGTTCTTC.

This chain uses TRBV9 with TRBJ2-3; 7 positions agree with TRBD1. The CDR3 is made up of 15 amino acids. V lost 0 bases and J lost 6; bases outside the gene matches: 7. CDR1 and CDR2 from the germline V gene are SGDLS and YYNGEE. CDR3 coding DNA: TGTGCCAGCAGCGTAGCCACAGGGGCCGCCGATACGCAGTATTTT. Encoded protein: CASSVATGAADTQYF. Full variable domain (missing parts from reference TRBV9 and TRBJ2-3): DSGVTQTPKHLITATGQRVTLRCSPRSGDLSVYWYQQSLDQGLQFLIQYYNGEERAKGNILERFSAQQFPDLHSELNLSSLELGDSALYFCASSVATGAADTQYFGPGTRLTVL.

This chain joins TRBV29-1 and TRBJ2-1; 9 bases map to TRBD2. The V segment lost 0 bases and the J segment 4 bases; nucleotides outside the gene matches: 13. The V gene's germline CDR1 is SQVTM and CDR2 ANQGSEA. The CDR3 runs 18 residues. CDR3 bases: TGCAGCGTTGAAGATGGGCCGAGGGCTAGCGGGAAATACAATGAGCAGTTCTTC. As protein: CSVEDGPRASGKYNEQFF.